These T cell receptor beta chains were read from a single sample in a study of chemoradiotherapy in HPV16-positive cancers. The method was immunoSEQ multiplex PCR; TCRdb's version includes in-frame clones alone and lacks a portion of them. Of 25,000 to 35,000 clones listed, about four fifths are singletons. Sequencing used blood, obtained from a patient who underwent chemoradiotherapy. The receptor source for this set is a human donor with HPV-associated anogenital cancer. The CDR3 runs from the conserved cysteine through the conserved F or W. D genes are given only for firm matches. Only part of the rows carry a size: once, few, many, or a class if the clone is expanded.

J gene	V gene	D gene	clone size	CDR3 DNA	CDR3 protein
TRBJ1-1	TRBV5-1	NA	NA	TGCGCCAGCAGCTTGGACGGGGGTCCGATCATGAACACTGAAGCTTTCTTT	CASSLDGGPIMNTEAFF
TRBJ1-2	TRBV19	TRBD1	NA	TGTGCCAGTAGACCCGGGACAGTCTATGGCTACACCTTC	CASRPGTVYGYTF
TRBJ2-2	TRBV2	TRBD1	few	TGTGCCAGCCATTTGGGACAGAGCACCGGGGAGCTGTTTTTT	CASHLGQSTGELFF
TRBJ1-2	TRBV27	NA	NA	TGTGCCAGCAGTTTATTGGGCAGGGACTATGGCTACACCTTC	CASSLLGRDYGYTF
TRBJ1-2	TRBV5-6	NA	NA	TGTGCCAGCAGAGAACGACCCTTGGCCTTCCCCTCTGGCTACACCTTC	CASRERPLAFPSGYTF
TRBJ1-1	TRBV5-6	NA	NA	TGTGCCAGCAGCACAACAGGTGAAGCTTTCTTT	CASSTTGEAFF
TRBJ2-1	TRBV6-4	NA	NA	TGTGCCAGCAGTGAGGTTCGGAAAAATGAGCAGTTCTTC	CASSEVRKNEQFF
TRBJ2-1	TRBV7-9	NA	NA	TGTGCCAGCAGGAGGACCCGGAATGAGCAGTTCTTC	CASRRTRNEQFF
TRBJ1-5	TRBV7-9	NA	NA	TGTGCCAGCAGCTTATGGACAGATAGCAATCAGCCCCAGCATTTT	CASSLWTDSNQPQHF
TRBJ2-3	TRBV7-3	NA	NA	TGTGCCAGCAGCTTACGAGGGGGGGCCCAAGATACGCAGTATTTT	CASSLRGGAQDTQYF
TRBJ1-4	TRBV6-1	NA	NA	TGTGCCAGCAGTGAACGAGCAACTAATGAAAAACTGTTTTTT	CASSERATNEKLFF
TRBJ2-5	TRBV9	TRBD2	NA	TGTGCCAGCAGCGTCCAGGCTAGCGGGGGTTCCTACCAAGAGACCCAGTACTTC	CASSVQASGGSYQETQYF
TRBJ1-6	TRBV30	TRBD1	NA	TGTGCCTGGAGACCCCCACAGGGGCGGAATTCACCCCTCCACTTT	CAWRPPQGRNSPLHF
TRBJ2-1	TRBV6-5	NA	NA	TGTGCCAGCAGTTTCTCTGGGACCGAGCAGTTCTTC	CASSFSGTEQFF
TRBJ1-1	TRBV6-5	NA	NA	TGTGCCAGCAGCATAAACGGACAGACGAACACTGAAGCTTTCTTT	CASSINGQTNTEAFF
TRBJ1-2	TRBV6-6	NA	NA	TGTGCCAGCAGCGGGGGGTGGGCGTATGGCTACACCTTC	CASSGGWAYGYTF
TRBJ2-5	TRBV6-1	NA	NA	TGTGCCAGCAGTGAACGGGTGTTTAAGGGGGGTAAGGGGGAGACCCAGTACTTC	CASSERVFKGGKGETQYF
TRBJ1-1	TRBV2	TRBD1	NA	TGTGCCAGCCGAGCCGACAGGGGGCGGAACACTGAAGCTTTCTTT	CASRADRGRNTEAFF
TRBJ2-1	TRBV29-1	NA	NA	TGCAGCGCGTGGGACAGGCCAAGTCGGGGGGATGAGCAGTTCTTC	CSAWDRPSRGDEQFF
TRBJ1-1	TRBV6-6	NA	once	TGTGCCAGCAGTTACGTACAAATTGTCACTGAAGCTTTCTTT	CASSYVQIVTEAFF
TRBJ2-2	TRBV5-1	NA	NA	TGCGCCAGCCGTTCAGCCTCGAACACCGGGGAGCTGTTTTTT	CASRSASNTGELFF
TRBJ1-2	TRBV2	TRBD1	NA	TGTGCCAGCAGTGGAACGACAGGGGGCAGAGGTGGCTACACCTTC	CASSGTTGGRGGYTF
TRBJ1-3	TRBV6-1	NA	NA	TGTGCCAGCAGTGAAAACCAGGGGTTCTCTGGAAACACCATATATTTT	CASSENQGFSGNTIYF
TRBJ2-1	TRBV7-8	NA	NA	TGTGCCAGCAGCTTAGGGCGGGGAAGGGATGAGCAGTTCTTC	CASSLGRGRDEQFF
TRBJ2-3	TRBV10-3	NA	NA	TGTGCCATCACCACAGGGGATACGCAGTATTTT	CAITTGDTQYF
TRBJ2-5	TRBV6-5	NA	NA	TGTGCCAGCAGTTACTCGACTGGGGCAGGCCAAGAGACCCAGTACTTC	CASSYSTGAGQETQYF
TRBJ1-3	TRBV29-1	NA	NA	TGCAGCTCCCTGGGCACCCGAACTGGAAACACCATATATTTT	CSSLGTRTGNTIYF
TRBJ2-7	TRBV6-5	TRBD1	NA	TGTGCCAGCAGCGAGGGACAGAGGTCCTACGAGCAGTACTTC	CASSEGQRSYEQYF
TRBJ2-7	TRBV30	TRBD1	NA	TGTGCCTGGAGTCCCCCTCCCCCCGGGACAGGGGGTGGCGACGAGCAGTACTTC	CAWSPPPPGTGGGDEQYF
TRBJ2-2	TRBV6-1	NA	NA	TGTGCCAGCTGGACGGTGAACACCGGGGAGCTGTTTTTT	CASWTVNTGELFF
TRBJ1-1	TRBV11-2	NA	NA	TGTGCCAGCAGCTTATCCGGGACCACTGAAGCTTTCTTT	CASSLSGTTEAFF
TRBJ2-2	TRBV14	NA	once	TGTGCCAGCAGCCCGCGGACCACCGGGGAGCTGTTTTTT	CASSPRTTGELFF
TRBJ1-3	TRBV2	TRBD1	NA	TGTGCCAGCCTGACAGGGATCTCTGGAAACACCATATATTTT	CASLTGISGNTIYF
TRBJ1-1	TRBV5-8	NA	once	TGTGCCAGCCCCGGGGGGAACACTGAAGCTTTCTTT	CASPGGNTEAFF
TRBJ1-6	TRBV11-2	TRBD1	NA	TGTGCCAGCAGCCCACGGGACAGGGTTTCACCCCTCCACTTT	CASSPRDRVSPLHF
TRBJ1-2	TRBV6-4	TRBD1	NA	TGTGCCAGCAGTGAAGAGTTGTGGACAGGGGGCACGGGGGGCTACACCTTC	CASSEELWTGGTGGYTF
TRBJ1-2	TRBV19	TRBD1	NA	TGTGCCAGTAGTGCGCAGGGGGGCTATGGCTACACCTTC	CASSAQGGYGYTF
TRBJ2-3	TRBV30	TRBD2	NA	TGTGCCTGGGGACTCGGCGGGGGGTTTGCTACGCAGTATTTT	CAWGLGGGFATQYF
TRBJ2-7	TRBV7-8	NA	NA	TGTGCCAGCAGCTTAGGCAGGGCCTACGAGCAGTACTTC	CASSLGRAYEQYF
TRBJ1-1	TRBV6-1	NA	NA	TGTGCCAGCAGTAGGGCAGGGTATAACACTGAAGCTTTCTTT	CASSRAGYNTEAFF
TRBJ2-2	TRBV15	TRBD2	once	TGTGCCACCAGCACTAGCGGGGGGTTCGCCACCGGGGAGCTGTTTTTT	CATSTSGGFATGELFF
TRBJ1-4	TRBV6-6	NA	NA	TGTGCCAGCAGAAGGGGCAATGAAAAACTGTTTTTT	CASRRGNEKLFF
TRBJ1-1	TRBV5-1	NA	few	TGCGCCAGCAGCTTGGCCGGAGCGTCTTTCTTT	CASSLAGASFF
TRBJ1-3	TRBV5-8	TRBD1	NA	TGTGCCAGCAGCGAGATAGACAGGGGGCCCGGAAACACCATATATTTT	CASSEIDRGPGNTIYF
TRBJ1-6	TRBV27	NA	NA	TGTGCCAGCAGCAGGGAGGACTATAATTCACCCCTCCACTTT	CASSREDYNSPLHF
TRBJ2-2	TRBV19	TRBD1	NA	TGTGCCAGTAGTATATTCGGACAGGGGAACACCGGGGAGCTGTTTTTT	CASSIFGQGNTGELFF